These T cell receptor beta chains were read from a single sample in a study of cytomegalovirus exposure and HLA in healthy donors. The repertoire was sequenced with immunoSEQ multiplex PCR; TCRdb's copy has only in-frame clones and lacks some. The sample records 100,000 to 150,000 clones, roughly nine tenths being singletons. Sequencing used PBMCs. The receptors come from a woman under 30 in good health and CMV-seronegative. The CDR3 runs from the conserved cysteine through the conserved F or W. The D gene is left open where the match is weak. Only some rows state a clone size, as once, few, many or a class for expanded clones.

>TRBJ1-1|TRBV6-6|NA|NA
CASSYEARGTEAFF
TGTGCCAGCAGTTACGAGGCCAGGGGTACTGAAGCTTTCTTT
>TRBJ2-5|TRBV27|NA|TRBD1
CASSLVTGGQETQYF
TGTGCCAGCAGTTTGGTAACAGGGGGTCAAGAGACCCAGTACTTC
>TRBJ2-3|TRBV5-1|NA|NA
CASSLVGGAPPDTQYF
TGCGCCAGCAGCTTGGTGGGGGGTGCCCCCCCAGATACGCAGTATTTT
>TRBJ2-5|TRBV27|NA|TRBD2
CASSPRAGRQETQYF
TGTGCCAGCAGTCCCAGAGCGGGGCGCCAAGAGACCCAGTACTTC
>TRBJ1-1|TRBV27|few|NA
CASFGGTDTEAFF
TGTGCCAGCTTTGGAGGGACCGACACTGAAGCTTTCTTT
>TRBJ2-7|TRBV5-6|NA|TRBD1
CASSVGMGQGNSEQYF
TGTGCCAGCAGCGTCGGAATGGGACAGGGGAATAGCGAGCAGTACTTC
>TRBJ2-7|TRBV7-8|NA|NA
CASSPEAGAGRYEQYF
TGTGCCAGCAGCCCTGAGGCGGGTGCGGGCCGTTACGAGCAGTACTTC
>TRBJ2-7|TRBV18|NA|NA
CASSPRQGFSYEQYF
TGTGCCAGCTCACCCAGGCAGGGTTTCTCCTACGAGCAGTACTTC
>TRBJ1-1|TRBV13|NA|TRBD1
CASSFRGQGGTEAFF
TGTGCCAGCAGCTTCAGGGGGCAAGGAGGTACTGAAGCTTTCTTT
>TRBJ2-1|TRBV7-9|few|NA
CASRGSANNEQFF
TGTGCCAGCAGGGGTAGCGCCAACAATGAGCAGTTCTTC
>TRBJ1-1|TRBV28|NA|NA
CASRLPLGPPTEAFF
TGTGCCAGCAGACTACCACTAGGACCCCCCACTGAAGCTTTCTTT
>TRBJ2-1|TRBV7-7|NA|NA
CASSLSPGFYNEQFF
TGTGCCAGCAGCTTATCCCCGGGGTTCTACAATGAGCAGTTCTTC
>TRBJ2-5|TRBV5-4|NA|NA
CASSLGFGEETQYF
TGTGCCAGCAGCTTGGGTTTCGGGGAAGAGACCCAGTACTTC
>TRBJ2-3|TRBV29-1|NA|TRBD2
CSVKKTPSGVGDTQYF
TGCAGCGTAAAAAAAACCCCGAGCGGGGTAGGAGATACGCAGTATTTT
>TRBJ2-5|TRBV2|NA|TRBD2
CASRPTSGGLETQYF
TGTGCCAGCAGGCCGACTAGCGGGGGCTTAGAGACCCAGTACTTC
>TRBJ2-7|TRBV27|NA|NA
CASSAAGVTDEQYF
TGTGCCAGCAGTGCTGCAGGGGTGACGGACGAGCAGTACTTC
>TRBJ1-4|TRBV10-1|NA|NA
CASSSATNEKLFF
TGCGCCAGCAGCAGTGCAACTAATGAAAAACTGTTTTTT
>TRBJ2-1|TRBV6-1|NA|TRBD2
CASSELAGGYNEQFF
TGTGCCAGCAGTGAACTAGCGGGGGGGTACAATGAGCAGTTCTTC
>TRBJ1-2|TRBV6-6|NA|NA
CASSPLALPNYGYTF
TGTGCCAGCAGTCCTCTCGCTCTACCTAACTATGGCTACACCTTC
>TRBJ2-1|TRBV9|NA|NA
CASSVAYNEQFF
TGTGCCAGCAGCGTAGCTTACAATGAGCAGTTCTTC
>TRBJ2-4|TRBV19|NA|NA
CASSIELAKNIQYF
TGTGCCAGTAGTATCGAGTTAGCCAAAAACATTCAGTACTTC
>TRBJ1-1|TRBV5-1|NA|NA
CASSFWGETEAFF
TGCGCCAGCAGCTTTTGGGGGGAGACTGAAGCTTTCTTT
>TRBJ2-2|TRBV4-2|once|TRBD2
CASSQDLRAGGPRTGELFF
TGTGCCAGCAGCCAAGATCTACGAGCGGGGGGGCCGAGAACCGGGGAGCTGTTTTTT
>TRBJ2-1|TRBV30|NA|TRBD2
CAWGGGLDIDEQFF
TGTGCCTGGGGAGGGGGACTAGATATAGATGAGCAGTTCTTC
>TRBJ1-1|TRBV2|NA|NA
CASRTLPLNTEAFF
TGTGCCAGTCGAACTTTGCCCTTGAACACTGAAGCTTTCTTT
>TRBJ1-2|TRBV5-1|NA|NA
CASRDSYGYTF
TGCGCCAGCAGGGACAGTTATGGCTACACCTTC
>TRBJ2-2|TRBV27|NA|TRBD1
CAILKTDRVPTGELFF
TGTGCCATCTTGAAGACGGACAGGGTGCCCACCGGGGAGCTGTTTTTT
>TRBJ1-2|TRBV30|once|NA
CAWSVSRYGYTF
TGTGCCTGGAGTGTATCCCGCTATGGCTACACCTTC
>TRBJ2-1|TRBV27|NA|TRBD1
CASTPGTATTYNEQFF
TGTGCCAGCACTCCCGGGACAGCGACAACCTACAATGAGCAGTTCTTC
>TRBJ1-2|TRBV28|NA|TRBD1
CASSSTRETGPVLTNYGYTF
TGTGCCAGCAGTTCCACGAGAGAGACAGGGCCGGTACTAACTAACTATGGCTACACCTTC
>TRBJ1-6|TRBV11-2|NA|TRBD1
CASSSGQGSGSPLHF
TGTGCCAGCAGCTCCGGACAGGGGTCGGGTTCACCCCTCCACTTT
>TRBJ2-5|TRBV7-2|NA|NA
CASSTGQKETQYF
TGTGCCAGCAGCACAGGACAGAAAGAGACCCAGTACTTC
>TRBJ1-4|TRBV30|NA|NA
CAWNDTPNEKLFF
TGTGCCTGGAATGACACCCCAAATGAAAAACTGTTTTTT
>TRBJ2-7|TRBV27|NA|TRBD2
CASSSMGLAGVRDEQYF
TGTGCCAGCAGTTCCATGGGACTAGCGGGAGTCCGAGACGAGCAGTACTTC
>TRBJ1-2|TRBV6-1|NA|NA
CASSEQTTNYGYTF
TGTGCCAGCAGTGAACAGACAACTAACTATGGCTACACCTTC
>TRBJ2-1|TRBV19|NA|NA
CASSIDRVAGSPHEQFF
TGTGCCAGTAGTATAGATCGCGTGGCGGGATCTCCCCATGAGCAGTTCTTC
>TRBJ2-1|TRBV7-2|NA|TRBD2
CASSLGLAGVSYNEQFF
TGTGCCAGCAGCTTAGGGCTAGCGGGTGTCTCCTACAATGAGCAGTTCTTC
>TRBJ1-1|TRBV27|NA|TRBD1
CASSSGTGGNTEAFF
TGTGCCAGCAGTTCAGGGACAGGGGGGAACACTGAAGCTTTCTTT
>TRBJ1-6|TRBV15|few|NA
CATSLGLNSPLHF
TGTGCCACCAGCTTGGGCCTTAATTCACCCCTCCACTTT
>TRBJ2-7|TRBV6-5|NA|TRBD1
CASSSGQGLYEQYF
TGTGCCAGCAGTTCAGGACAGGGATTATACGAGCAGTACTTC
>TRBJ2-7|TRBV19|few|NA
CASSIVQGHEQYF
TGTGCCAGTAGTATCGTACAGGGCCACGAGCAGTACTTC
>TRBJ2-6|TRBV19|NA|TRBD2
CASSFSGTSGANVLTF
TGTGCCAGTAGTTTCAGCGGGACGTCTGGGGCCAACGTCCTGACTTTC
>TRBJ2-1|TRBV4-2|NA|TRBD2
CASSQGGLADYNEQFF
TGTGCCAGCAGCCAAGGCGGACTAGCGGACTACAATGAGCAGTTCTTC
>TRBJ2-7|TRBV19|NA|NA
CASSPRPGVLYEQYF
TGTGCCAGTAGTCCCCGGCCAGGGGTATTATACGAGCAGTACTTC
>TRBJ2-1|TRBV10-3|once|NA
CAISDTSSYNEQFF
TGTGCCATCAGTGATACTAGCTCCTACAATGAGCAGTTCTTC
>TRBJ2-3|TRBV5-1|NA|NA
CASSLPGSFTDTQYF
TGCGCCAGCAGCTTGCCAGGAAGTTTCACAGATACGCAGTATTTT
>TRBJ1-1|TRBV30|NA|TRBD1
CAGLDRGEGEAFF
TGTGCCGGGCTTGACAGGGGAGAGGGTGAAGCTTTCTTT
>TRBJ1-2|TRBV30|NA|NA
CAWSTPPSEYGYTF
TGTGCCTGGAGTACCCCACCCTCGGAGTATGGCTACACCTTC
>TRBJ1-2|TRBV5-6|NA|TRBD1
CASSWGQGDRYTF
TGTGCCAGCAGCTGGGGACAGGGAGATCGCTACACCTTC
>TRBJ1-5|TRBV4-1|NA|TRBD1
CASSPTGVGNQPQHF
TGCGCCAGCAGCCCGACAGGGGTCGGCAATCAGCCCCAGCATTTT
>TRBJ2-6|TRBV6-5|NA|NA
CASSYSVSGANVLTF
TGTGCCAGCAGTTATTCCGTCTCTGGGGCCAACGTCCTGACTTTC
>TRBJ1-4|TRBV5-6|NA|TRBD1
CASSNGQDEKLFF
TGTGCCAGCAGCAACGGACAGGATGAAAAACTGTTTTTT